This entry lists 29 T cell receptor beta chains sequenced from one sample in a study of T cell changes during pregnancy in multiple sclerosis (dated by TCRdb to about 2019). Library preparation was by the immunoSEQ multiplex PCR assay. As stored in TCRdb, this immuneACCESS dataset retains in-frame rearrangements with V and J assigned. A fraction of the clones does not appear; measured against another copy, unresolved V genes explain less than half of the discrepancy, and the remainder lacks a known reason. This sample has under 50,000 clones in its table, and about 91% of those were observed once. Around 0.4% of the sample goes to the ten largest clones. The sequences come from CD4+ T cells from peripheral blood mononuclear cells, collected in the second trimester of pregnancy. The receptor source for this set is a female donor in good health, enrolled as a control in a pregnancy study.

The rearrangement links TRBV7-8 to TRBJ2-2; 10 positions match TRBD1. The CDR3 loop spans 16 amino acids. Trimming removed 5 bases from V and 4 bases from J; junction bases left unmatched: 7. CDR1 and CDR2 from the germline V gene are SGHVS and FQNEAQ. The CDR3 here is CASSPHRTGGTGELFF. CDR3 bases: TGTGCCAGCAGCCCACACCGGACAGGGGGCACCGGGGAGCTGTTTTTT.

This clone appeared once. The V call is TRBV11-3, the J call TRBJ2-2; no clear D gene. Per germline, CDR1 SGHNT and CDR2 YENEEA. V shed 1 base and J shed 2 bases, with 8 bases lying between them. CDR3 length equals 15 residues. The CDR3 DNA reads as TGTGCCAGCAGCTTAGGTCAGGCCAACACCGGGGAGCTGTTTTTT. Translated, it gives CASSLGQANTGELFF.

A single count supports this clone. In DNA form, the CDR3 reads TGTGCCAGTAGTATCAGAGGGCGCCATCAGCCCCAGCATTTT. Translated, it gives CASSIRGRHQPQHF. This chain joins TRBV19 and TRBJ1-5; D gene uncertain. The CDR3 loop spans 14 amino acids. Germline values: CDR1 LNHDA, CDR2 SQIVND (reference sequence). Trimming removed 3 bases at V and 5 bases at J, with 11 bases between. Variable domain in full (rest from reference TRBV19 and TRBJ1-5): DGGITQSPKYLFRKEGQNVTLSCEQNLNHDAMYWYRQDPGQGLRLIYYSQIVNDFQKGDIAEGYSVSREKKESFPLTVTSAQKNPTAFYLCASSIRGRHQPQHFGDGTRLSIL.

This chain joins TRBV5-1 and TRBJ2-7; TRBD1 agrees at 11 bases. The CDR3 has 15 amino acids. The germline gives CDR1 SGHRS, CDR2 YFSETQ. V trimming: 3 bases; J trimming: 3 bases; junction bases outside the gene matches: 5. The CDR3 nucleotides are TGCGCCAGCAGCTCACCGGGACAGGGGGTCTACGAGCAGTACTTC. Its translation is CASSSPGQGVYEQYF. The full variable domain, in which reference TRBV5-1 and TRBJ2-7 provide the parts outside the CDR3, is KAGVTQTPRYLIKTRGQQVTLSCSPISGHRSVSWYQQTPGQGLQFLFEYFSETQRNKGNFPGRFSGRQFSNSRSEMNVSTLELGDSALYLCASSSPGQGVYEQYFGPGTRLTVT.

The rearrangement links TRBV7-2 to TRBJ1-1, with 8 positions matching TRBD1. V trimming: 5 bases; J trimming: 1 base; junction bases outside the gene matches: 3. From germline, CDR1 is SGHTA and CDR2 FQGNSA. The CDR3 consists of 14 residues. CDR3 bases: TGTGCCAGCAGCCCCGGACAGGGGAACACTGAAGCTTTCTTT. This gives the protein CASSPGQGNTEAFF.

The count of this clone is one. This chain connects TRBV2 to TRBJ1-4, with 7 bases identical to TRBD1. The CDR3 contains 17 residues. The germline V gene encodes CDR1 SNHLY and CDR2 FYNNEI. V lost 2 bases and J lost 2; bases outside the gene matches: 8. The CDR3 protein is CASSETTGSGTNEKLFF. The CDR3 region has the DNA TGTGCCAGCAGTGAAACGACAGGGTCGGGCACTAATGAAAAACTGTTTTTT.

This clone has more than one count but fewer than ten. The J gene is TRBJ1-2, the V gene TRBV5-4; 7 nucleotides agree with TRBD1. CDR1 and CDR2 (germline): SGHNT, YYREEE (reference sequence). V shed 3 bases and J 1 base; nucleotides not matched to a gene: 3. The CDR3 extends over 14 amino acids. The CDR3 nucleotides are TGTGCCAGCAGCTCGGACAGGTTTAACTATGGCTACACCTTC. This encodes CASSSDRFNYGYTF.

This sequence joins TRBV7-6 and TRBJ2-7; 8 bases agree with TRBD1. This CDR3 has 16 amino acids. The V and J ends lost 2 bases and 3 bases, in that order; junction bases with no gene match: 9. Germline V CDR1 and CDR2: SGHVS, FNYEAQ. The CDR3 DNA reads as TGTGCCAGCAGCTTAAGTCAGGGGGCTTCATTCTACGAGCAGTACTTC. It yields the protein CASSLSQGASFYEQYF.

This rearrangement joins TRBV6-8 to TRBJ2-5; TRBD2 is a possible D gene (6 bases). The CDR3 is 17 residues long. V was shortened by 4 bases and J by 3 bases, with 21 bases between the two germline ends. From germline, CDR1 is MNHGY and CDR2 SAAAGT. CDR3 nucleotide sequence: TGTGCCAGCAGTTCCCCCGGAGGGGCCCGGTGGAAAGAGACCCAGTACTTC. Translated: CASSSPGGARWKETQYF.

V gene TRBV7-9 combines with J gene TRBJ1-2; 11 bases are a match to TRBD1. Losses at the gene ends were 4 bases for V and 6 bases for J; bases not matched to a gene: 7. The CDR3 length is 15 residues. Germline CDR1 reads SEHNR; CDR2 reads FQNEAQ (reference sequence). Here the CDR3 reads CASSSGGQGADGYTF. DNA for the CDR3: TGTGCCAGCAGCTCTGGAGGACAGGGGGCCGATGGCTACACCTTC. Based on the CDR3 plus reference TRBV7-9 and TRBJ1-2, the full variable domain is DTGVSQNPRHKITKRGQNVTFRCDPISEHNRLYWYRQTLGQGPEFLTYFQNEAQLEKSRLLSDRFSAERPKGSFSTLEIQRTEQGDSAMYLCASSSGGQGADGYTFGSGTRLTVV.

This chain joins TRBV6-5 and TRBJ2-5; maybe TRBD2 (7 bases). The V end was cut by 2 bases, the J end by 4 bases, with 17 bases between. This CDR3 is 16 amino acids long. Germline V gives CDR1 MNHEY, CDR2 SVGAGI. The CDR3 DNA sequence: TGTGCCAGCAGTTACCCCACCTCCGGGGGGCGAGAGACCCAGTACTTC. This encodes CASSYPTSGGRETQYF.

The rearrangement uses TRBV18 and TRBJ1-1, with D possibly matching TRBD1 (5 bases). V lost 2 bases and J lost 4, with 14 bases in between. Germline assignment: CDR1 KGHSH and CDR2 LQKENI. The CDR3 spans 15 residues. The CDR3 reads CASSPRAGIGTEAFF. In DNA form, the CDR3 reads TGTGCCAGCTCACCAAGAGCAGGGATTGGCACTGAAGCTTTCTTT.

The gene calls are TRBV11-3 and TRBJ2-5, with 9 bases matching TRBD2. With 1 base clipped from V and 1 base from J, the junction kept 1 base outside the gene matches. Germline-derived CDR1 and CDR2 are SGHNT and YENEEA. CDR3 size: 15 residues. CDR3 region: CASSLGGGAQETQYF. DNA for the CDR3: TGTGCCAGCAGCTTAGGCGGGGGGGCCCAAGAGACCCAGTACTTC.

DNA of the CDR3: TGTGCCAGCAGCAAAGTTGGAGCGAGCTCTGGAAACACCATATATTTT. It translates to CASSKVGASSGNTIYF. V is TRBV21-1 and J is TRBJ1-3. TRBV21-1 is flagged as a pseudogene. CDR3 size: 16 residues.

The genes are TRBV27 and TRBJ1-3, with 7 bases aligning to TRBD1. Trimming cost V 6 bases and J 8 bases; bases outside gene matches: 10. This CDR3 is built from 14 residues. Germline V gene data show CDR1 as MNHEY and CDR2 as SMNVEV (reference sequence). The chain's CDR3 is CASRRTGEADTIYF. The CDR3 DNA sequence: TGTGCCAGCAGGCGCACAGGGGAGGCGGACACCATATATTTT.

The V and J genes are TRBV7-9 and TRBJ2-3; 9 nucleotides line up with TRBD2. The CDR3 loop spans 18 amino acids. Germline loops: CDR1 SEHNR, CDR2 FQNEAQ (reference sequence). J lost 0 bases, V lost 0 bases, and 7 bases had no gene match. The CDR3 region is CASSLALGSGGSTDTQYF. CDR3 DNA: TGTGCCAGCAGCTTAGCGCTGGGAAGCGGGGGGAGCACAGATACGCAGTATTTT.

The chain is built from TRBV9 and TRBJ2-3; TRBD1 agrees at 7 bases. The CDR3 totals 14 residues. V gave up 6 bases and J gave up 6 bases; unmatched junction bases: 10. Germline V lookup: CDR1 SGDLS, CDR2 YYNGEE. The CDR3 nucleotides are TGTGCCAGCAATCCGGGACAGATTACCGATACGCAGTATTTT. This sequence encodes CASNPGQITDTQYF. The full variable domain, in which reference TRBV9 and TRBJ2-3 provide the parts outside the CDR3, is DSGVTQTPKHLITATGQRVTLRCSPRSGDLSVYWYQQSLDQGLQFLIQYYNGEERAKGNILERFSAQQFPDLHSELNLSSLELGDSALYFCASNPGQITDTQYFGPGTRLTVL.

The CDR3 DNA reads as TGTGCCAGCAGCTTAGCGTCTAGGCGGTCGGAGACCCAGTACTTC. Its protein is CASSLASRRSETQYF. The chain uses TRBV7-2 and TRBJ2-5; no firm D call. CDR1 is SGHTA and CDR2 is FQGNSA in the germline V gene. The CDR3 has 15 amino acids. The germline V and J ends were trimmed by 0 bases and 5 bases, with 13 bases remaining between them.

The chain joins TRBV27 to TRBJ1-2, with 9 bases fitting TRBD1. Germline values: CDR1 MNHEY, CDR2 SMNVEV (reference sequence). V was clipped by 3 bases and J by 4 bases; unmatched bases: 12. The CDR3 sequence is 17 residues long. As DNA, the CDR3 is TGTGCCAGCAGTTTCACACAGGGGGCTCTCCCTAGCTATGGCTACACCTTC. Its translation: CASSFTQGALPSYGYTF.

The chain links TRBV5-1 to TRBJ2-7, with 9 positions matching TRBD1. In germline, CDR1 is SGHRS, CDR2 YFSETQ. CDR3 size: 13 residues. V lost 5 bases to trimming and J lost 2 bases; unmatched junction nucleotides: 2. This CDR3 reads CASRGQGTYEQYF. CDR3 DNA sequence: TGCGCCAGCAGGGGACAGGGAACCTACGAGCAGTACTTC.

This chain links TRBV19 with TRBJ2-7, with 8 bases identical to TRBD2. The CDR3 loop spans 14 amino acids. The germline V gene encodes CDR1 LNHDA and CDR2 SQIVND (reference sequence). Losses at the gene ends were 5 bases for V and 5 bases for J; bases not matched to a gene: 8. This CDR3 is CASSSLAGINEQYF. The CDR3, as DNA: TGTGCCAGTAGTTCCTTAGCGGGGATCAACGAGCAGTACTTC.

This rearrangement joins TRBV11-3 to TRBJ2-2, with 10 bases matching TRBD2. CDR1 and CDR2 from the germline V gene are SGHNT and YENEEA. J gave up 2 bases and V 5 bases, and 5 bases lay outside the gene matches. This CDR3 has 16 amino acids. Here the CDR3 DNA reads TGTGCCAGCAGCCCGGGGACTAGCGTAAACACCGGGGAGCTGTTTTTT. It translates to CASSPGTSVNTGELFF.

This clone was picked up a small number of times. The chain is built from TRBV9 and TRBJ1-1, with D hard to call. Germline V lookup: CDR1 SGDLS, CDR2 YYNGEE. The length of the CDR3 is 14 residues. V was shortened by 2 bases and J by 0 bases, with 8 bases between the two germline ends. Here the CDR3 reads CASSVLGVNTEAFF. DNA for the CDR3: TGTGCCAGCAGCGTTCTCGGGGTGAACACTGAAGCTTTCTTT.

The rearrangement uses TRBV7-9 and TRBJ2-7; 10 bases agree with TRBD1. The CDR3 length is 13 residues. Germline trimming cut 5 bases from V and 6 bases from J; bases unmatched to any gene: 4. Per germline, CDR1 SEHNR and CDR2 FQNEAQ (reference sequence). The CDR3 coding sequence is TGTGCCAGCAGCCGGACAGGGGGAAGCGAGCAGTACTTC. This encodes CASSRTGGSEQYF. The complete variable domain, with remaining parts taken from reference TRBV7-9 and TRBJ2-7, reads DTGVSQNPRHKITKRGQNVTFRCDPISEHNRLYWYRQTLGQGPEFLTYFQNEAQLEKSRLLSDRFSAERPKGSFSTLEIQRTEQGDSAMYLCASSRTGGSEQYFGPGTRLTVT.

This chain connects TRBV7-2 to TRBJ1-5; 9 bases agree with TRBD1. CDR1 is SGHTA, CDR2 FQGNSA, per germline. The CDR3 spans 15 residues. V was clipped by 2 bases and J by 6 bases; unmatched bases: 5. The DNA of the CDR3 is TGTGCCAGCAGCTTATTATGGACAGGGGCTCAGCCCCAGCATTTT. Protein sequence: CASSLLWTGAQPQHF.

The count of this clone is one. The chain recombines TRBV10-3 with TRBJ1-3; D gene ambiguous. This CDR3 is 14 amino acids long. V lost 8 bases and J lost 3, with 14 bases in between. The V gene's germline CDR1 is ENHRY and CDR2 SYGVKD. The chain's CDR3 is CAIAPGLGGNTIYF. The CDR3 DNA reads TGTGCCATCGCCCCGGGGTTGGGTGGAAACACCATATATTTT.

The V and J genes are TRBV19 and TRBJ1-6; a weak D match, TRBD1 (5 bases). The CDR3 is 15 residues long. Trimming shortened V by 8 bases and J by 8 bases, and 19 bases separated the two germline ends. The germline V gene encodes CDR1 LNHDA and CDR2 SQIVND (reference sequence). CDR3 amino acids: CASATQAAGDSPLHF. The CDR3 DNA reads TGTGCCAGTGCAACCCAGGCAGCGGGGGATTCACCCCTCCACTTT. The variable domain in full, completed from reference TRBV19 and TRBJ1-6, reads DGGITQSPKYLFRKEGQNVTLSCEQNLNHDAMYWYRQDPGQGLRLIYYSQIVNDFQKGDIAEGYSVSREKKESFPLTVTSAQKNPTAFYLCASATQAAGDSPLHFGNGTRLTVT.

The CDR3 DNA follows: TGTGCCAGCTCACCACTGGGGAGCTCCTACGAGCAGTACTTC. Protein: CASSPLGSSYEQYF. This chain connects TRBV18 to TRBJ2-7; the D gene is possibly TRBD2 (5 bases). CDR1 is KGHSH, CDR2 LQKENI, per germline. The CDR3 loop spans 14 amino acids. Trimming removed 1 base from V and 0 bases from J, with 7 bases in between.

The CDR3 DNA reads as TGCGCCAGCAGCCGCCTACTTCAGGGGGAAGACACTGAAGCTTTCTTT. Translating gives CASSRLLQGEDTEAFF. This chain links TRBV4-1 with TRBJ1-1; TRBD1 matches at 7 bases. The CDR3 is 16 residues long. The V gene end was trimmed by 4 bases and the J gene end by 3 bases; junction bases not matched to a gene: 11. CDR1 and CDR2 (germline): MGHRA, YSYEKL.